The clone carrying this TCR beta chain was found once. What it binds is not known. Genomic DNA from each subset was divided evenly over several immunoSEQ plates. Measured with immunoSEQ multiplex PCR; TCRdb has only the in-frame clones, and not every one. The sample carries about 2 million clones, about 94% recorded once. Between the trimmed V and J ends, which lost 8 bases and 0 bases, there was a span of 11 bases. Germline V gives CDR1 SGHTA, CDR2 FQGNSA. The CDR3 totals 13 residues. The source of the sample is a study of shared clonotypes between healthy human individuals. Study-level information: Donors consisted of two women and a few men between 18 and 49. Findings and caveats of the study: Around 5.3% of naive CD4 clonotypes were shared across a handful of donors.

Selected positively for CCR7 and CD45RO-negative, naive CD8 cells excluded terminally differentiated effector memory CD45RA+ cells. Sequenced: naive CD8+ T cells sorted from blood. The V and J genes are TRBV7-2 and TRBJ2-7, with D unresolved. The clonotype comes from a man aged 18 to 30 in good health. CDR3 region: CASVARSSYEQYF. CDR3 sequence (DNA): TGTGCCAGCGTGGCCAGGTCCTCCTACGAGCAGTACTTC.